This TCR beta chain appears in the sequencing data of a study of response to subunit inactivated influenza vaccine. The CDR3 covers 15 residues. The V segment lost 7 bases and the J segment 8 bases; nucleotides outside the gene matches: 15. From germline, CDR1 is DFQATT and CDR2 SNEGSKA (reference sequence). Only a few counts were recorded for this clonotype. MiXCR was run by TCRdb on the RT-PCR reads, yielding one entry per CDR3 protein. The sample contains hundreds of thousands of distinct CDR3 sequences, 18% of which appear only once. Sequencing was performed on PBMCs from blood, taken 5 days after vaccination. The sequence came from a man between 45 and 60 years old who received an inactivated influenza vaccine. This chain connects TRBV20-1 to TRBJ1-2; 11 nucleotides agree with TRBD1. The CDR3 DNA is TGCAGTGGCAGGACAGGGGGCGTTAAGATAGGCGGCTACACCTTC. Its translation: CSGRTGGVKIGGYTF.